These 2 T cell receptor beta chains were sequenced from one sample in a study of T cell repertoires in cytomegalovirus infection. TCRdb passed the reads through MiXCR, listing each CDR3 protein once. Found here are 500,000 to 600,000 distinct CDR3 sequences, 16% of them singletons; the top ten hold about 24%. Sequencing input: CD8+ T cells from PBMCs. These receptors were collected from a human donor in good health (CMV status not recorded). Some clones in this sample may be carry-over from other donors' samples.

The chain has TRBV24-1 and TRBJ1-2; the match to TRBD1 covers 11 bases. Trimming cost V 10 bases and J 5 bases; bases outside gene matches: 2. The CDR3 totals 12 residues. From germline, CDR1 is KGHDR and CDR2 SFDVKD. As DNA, the CDR3 is TGTGCCACTTGGGACAGGGGGTATGGCTACACCTTC. Protein sequence: CATWDRGYGYTF.

The chain joins TRBV29-1 to TRBJ2-7; D ambiguous. Trimming pared 0 bases from V and 0 bases from J, leaving 9 bases between. The CDR3 runs 14 residues. Germline V gene data show CDR1 as SQVTM and CDR2 as ANQGSEA. The CDR3 reads CSVEDPESSYEQYF. CDR3 coding DNA: TGCAGCGTTGAAGATCCGGAAAGCTCCTACGAGCAGTACTTC.